These T cell receptor beta chains were read from a single sample in a study of T cell responses to AZD1222 COVID-19 vaccine. TCRdb keeps only in-frame clones here, not all; method: immunoSEQ multiplex PCR. In the table there are tens of thousands of clones, 75% to 90% of which are singletons. The sequenced sample was peripheral blood, obtained 28 days after the second AZD1222 dose. These TCRs come from an adult who received the AZD1222 COVID-19 vaccine. Both conserved end residues are part of each CDR3. A D gene is named only where the DNA matches it firmly. Clone size is shown for a subset of rows, as once, few, many or a class of expanded clone.

d_gene: .; j_gene: TRBJ1-2; v_gene: TRBV2; abundance: .; CDR3aa: CASTPRGDYGYTF; CDR3nt: TGTGCCAGCACCCCTAGGGGGGACTATGGCTACACCTTC
d_gene: .; j_gene: TRBJ1-1; v_gene: TRBV4-2; abundance: .; CDR3aa: CASSQERTRRNTEAFF; CDR3nt: TGTGCCAGCAGCCAAGAACGTACACGAAGGAACACTGAAGCTTTCTTT
d_gene: .; j_gene: TRBJ2-3; v_gene: TRBV6-6; abundance: .; CDR3aa: CASSYSGSSTDTQYF; CDR3nt: TGTGCCAGCAGTTACTCGGGTTCTAGCACAGATACGCAGTATTTT
d_gene: .; j_gene: TRBJ1-5; v_gene: TRBV2; abundance: .; CDR3aa: CASSAGTPGNQPQHF; CDR3nt: TGTGCCAGCAGTGCCGGGACACCAGGCAATCAGCCCCAGCATTTT
d_gene: .; j_gene: TRBJ1-1; v_gene: TRBV19; abundance: .; CDR3aa: CASSIEGGRVTEAFF; CDR3nt: TGTGCCAGTAGTATAGAGGGGGGGCGCGTCACTGAAGCTTTCTTT
d_gene: .; j_gene: TRBJ1-4; v_gene: TRBV5-6; abundance: .; CDR3aa: CASTRRTDPTNEKLFF; CDR3nt: TGTGCCAGCACCAGACGGACAGATCCAACTAATGAAAAACTGTTTTTT
d_gene: .; j_gene: TRBJ2-4; v_gene: TRBV10-2; abundance: once; CDR3aa: CASSELGLGAKNIQYF; CDR3nt: TGCGCCAGCAGTGAGCTTGGTTTGGGGGCGAAGAACATTCAGTACTTC
d_gene: TRBD2; j_gene: TRBJ2-1; v_gene: TRBV24-1; abundance: .; CDR3aa: CATSDLPQPTNSGRYNEQFF; CDR3nt: TGTGCCACCAGTGATTTGCCCCAACCAACCAATAGCGGGAGATACAATGAGCAGTTCTTC
d_gene: TRBD2; j_gene: TRBJ2-3; v_gene: TRBV15; abundance: .; CDR3aa: CATSREIAGALGTDTQYF; CDR3nt: TGTGCCACCAGCAGAGAAATAGCGGGGGCCCTCGGCACAGATACGCAGTATTTT
d_gene: TRBD2; j_gene: TRBJ2-4; v_gene: TRBV11-1; abundance: .; CDR3aa: CASSLHTSGDKNIQYF; CDR3nt: TGTGCCAGCAGCTTACATACTAGCGGGGACAAAAACATTCAGTACTTC
d_gene: TRBD1; j_gene: TRBJ1-4; v_gene: TRBV4-1; abundance: .; CDR3aa: CASSQDLGQGGEKLFF; CDR3nt: TGCGCCAGCAGCCAAGATCTGGGCCAGGGGGGTGAAAAACTGTTTTTT
d_gene: .; j_gene: TRBJ1-1; v_gene: TRBV28; abundance: .; CDR3aa: CASSLGLNTEAFF; CDR3nt: TGTGCCAGCAGTTTAGGGCTCAACACTGAAGCTTTCTTT
d_gene: TRBD1; j_gene: TRBJ1-2; v_gene: TRBV6-5; abundance: .; CDR3aa: CASSRDRGDNYGYTF; CDR3nt: TGTGCCAGCAGCCGTGACAGGGGCGATAACTATGGCTACACCTTC
d_gene: TRBD2; j_gene: TRBJ2-1; v_gene: TRBV19; abundance: .; CDR3aa: CASMFSGSWEQFF; CDR3nt: TGTGCCAGTATGTTCAGCGGGAGCTGGGAGCAGTTCTTC
d_gene: TRBD2; j_gene: TRBJ2-3; v_gene: TRBV3-1/TRBV3-2; abundance: .; CDR3aa: CASSQKRGQGTQYF; CDR3nt: TGTGCCAGCAGCCAGAAGCGGGGTCAGGGTACGCAGTATTTT
d_gene: TRBD1; j_gene: TRBJ1-1; v_gene: TRBV18; abundance: .; CDR3aa: CASSPPRTGTRSTEAFF; CDR3nt: TGTGCCAGCTCACCACCGAGGACAGGGACCAGGAGCACTGAAGCTTTCTTT
d_gene: TRBD2; j_gene: TRBJ2-7; v_gene: TRBV11-3; abundance: once; CDR3aa: CASSPSGGAREQYF; CDR3nt: TGTGCCAGCAGCCCTAGCGGGGGGGCCCGCGAGCAGTACTTC
d_gene: .; j_gene: TRBJ1-4; v_gene: TRBV4-1; abundance: .; CDR3aa: CASSQDHGGQWEKLFF; CDR3nt: TGCGCCAGCAGCCAAGATCATGGGGGGCAGTGGGAAAAACTGTTTTTT
d_gene: .; j_gene: TRBJ1-2; v_gene: TRBV19; abundance: .; CDR3aa: CASSVGEGYTF; CDR3nt: TGTGCCAGTAGTGTAGGCGAAGGCTACACCTTC
d_gene: .; j_gene: TRBJ2-7; v_gene: TRBV11-2; abundance: .; CDR3aa: CASSPLGTSGYEQYF; CDR3nt: TGTGCCAGCAGCCCGTTGGGGACCTCTGGGTACGAGCAGTACTTC
d_gene: .; j_gene: TRBJ2-5; v_gene: TRBV3-1/TRBV3-2; abundance: .; CDR3aa: CASSQDEAARTQYF; CDR3nt: TGTGCCAGCAGCCAAGATGAGGCAGCCCGGACCCAGTACTTC
d_gene: .; j_gene: TRBJ2-7; v_gene: TRBV2; abundance: once; CDR3aa: CASGEVFYEQYF; CDR3nt: TGTGCCAGCGGAGAAGTATTCTACGAGCAGTACTTC
d_gene: TRBD2; j_gene: TRBJ2-5; v_gene: TRBV5-1; abundance: .; CDR3aa: CASSLGLAGGQETQYF; CDR3nt: TGCGCCAGCAGCTTAGGACTAGCGGGGGGGCAAGAGACCCAGTACTTC
d_gene: TRBD1; j_gene: TRBJ1-4; v_gene: TRBV10-3; abundance: .; CDR3aa: CAIRPDREGDEKLFF; CDR3nt: TGTGCCATCAGACCCGACAGGGAAGGAGATGAAAAACTGTTTTTT
d_gene: .; j_gene: TRBJ2-3; v_gene: TRBV3-1/TRBV3-2; abundance: .; CDR3aa: CASSFLGTDTQYF; CDR3nt: TGTGCCAGCAGCTTCCTGGGTACAGATACGCAGTATTTT
d_gene: TRBD2; j_gene: TRBJ2-1; v_gene: TRBV29-1; abundance: .; CDR3aa: CSSGLAGANEQFF; CDR3nt: TGCAGCTCGGGACTAGCGGGCGCAAATGAGCAGTTCTTC
d_gene: .; j_gene: TRBJ1-1; v_gene: TRBV7-9; abundance: .; CDR3aa: CASSLPGKTEAFF; CDR3nt: TGTGCCAGCAGCTTGCCGGGGAAAACTGAAGCTTTCTTT
d_gene: TRBD1; j_gene: TRBJ1-2; v_gene: TRBV5-1; abundance: .; CDR3aa: CASSLGQGSYGYTF; CDR3nt: TGCGCCAGCAGCTTGGGACAGGGGAGCTATGGCTACACCTTC
d_gene: .; j_gene: TRBJ2-1; v_gene: TRBV19; abundance: .; CDR3aa: CASSTNSYSYNEQFF; CDR3nt: TGTGCCAGTAGTACCAACAGCTACTCCTACAATGAGCAGTTCTTC
d_gene: .; j_gene: TRBJ1-6; v_gene: TRBV6-4; abundance: .; CDR3aa: CASSQGWNSPLHF; CDR3nt: TGTGCCAGCAGCCAGGGGTGGAATTCACCCCTCCACTTT
d_gene: .; j_gene: TRBJ1-2; v_gene: TRBV7-9; abundance: .; CDR3aa: CASSLGGLYSSYGYTF; CDR3nt: TGTGCCAGCAGCTTAGGGGGGCTTTATTCGAGCTATGGCTACACCTTC
d_gene: .; j_gene: TRBJ1-5; v_gene: TRBV28; abundance: .; CDR3aa: CASSFRGGGNQPQHF; CDR3nt: TGTGCCAGCAGTTTCCGCGGAGGGGGCAATCAGCCCCAGCATTTT
d_gene: .; j_gene: TRBJ1-6; v_gene: TRBV6-2/TRBV6-3; abundance: .; CDR3aa: CASSLRSTGQSPLHF; CDR3nt: TGTGCCAGCAGCTTACGCTCCACAGGGCAGTCACCCCTCCACTTT
d_gene: .; j_gene: TRBJ2-2; v_gene: TRBV7-9; abundance: .; CDR3aa: CASSLPGAGGKVQLFF; CDR3nt: TGTGCCAGCAGTCTCCCTGGGGCAGGTGGGAAGGTACAGCTGTTTTTT
d_gene: TRBD2; j_gene: TRBJ2-5; v_gene: TRBV9; abundance: .; CDR3aa: CASSPGGGGVLAQYF; CDR3nt: TGTGCCAGCAGCCCCGGTGGCGGGGGGGTATTGGCCCAGTACTTC
d_gene: .; j_gene: TRBJ2-1; v_gene: TRBV15; abundance: .; CDR3aa: CATSSHRVNEQFF; CDR3nt: TGTGCCACCAGCTCCCACAGGGTCAATGAGCAGTTCTTC
d_gene: TRBD1; j_gene: TRBJ1-1; v_gene: TRBV19; abundance: once; CDR3aa: CASRDRGRRNTEAFF; CDR3nt: TGTGCCAGCCGGGACAGGGGGCGGAGGAACACTGAAGCTTTCTTT
d_gene: TRBD1; j_gene: TRBJ1-5; v_gene: TRBV30; abundance: .; CDR3aa: CAWRGQGNQPQHF; CDR3nt: TGTGCCTGGAGGGGACAGGGTAATCAGCCCCAGCATTTT
d_gene: TRBD1; j_gene: TRBJ1-1; v_gene: TRBV4-1; abundance: .; CDR3aa: CASSHNKGTGGRNTEAFF; CDR3nt: TGCGCCAGCAGCCATAACAAAGGGACAGGGGGCCGGAACACTGAAGCTTTCTTT
d_gene: TRBD2; j_gene: TRBJ2-3; v_gene: TRBV7-9; abundance: .; CDR3aa: CASSFGLAGQYF; CDR3nt: TGTGCCAGCAGCTTTGGGCTAGCGGGGCAGTATTTT
d_gene: TRBD2; j_gene: TRBJ2-1; v_gene: TRBV19; abundance: .; CDR3aa: CASSPAPSGRGEQFF; CDR3nt: TGTGCCAGTAGTCCTGCCCCCAGCGGGCGGGGGGAGCAGTTCTTC
d_gene: .; j_gene: TRBJ1-5; v_gene: TRBV7-2; abundance: .; CDR3aa: CASSSPGWFQPQHF; CDR3nt: TGTGCCAGCAGCTCCCCAGGGTGGTTTCAGCCCCAGCATTTT
d_gene: TRBD1; j_gene: TRBJ1-1; v_gene: TRBV27; abundance: .; CDR3aa: CASSLSGQGRAEAFF; CDR3nt: TGTGCCAGCAGTTTATCTGGACAGGGGAGGGCTGAAGCTTTCTTT